The rows below give T cell receptor beta chains drawn from one sample of a study of cytomegalovirus exposure and HLA in healthy donors. Data came from immunoSEQ multiplex PCR; TCRdb stores just in-frame clones and leaves some out. The profile shows tens of thousands of clones, under 85% of them singletons. The material sequenced was PBMCs. Receptors originate from a woman in her thirties or forties in good health and CMV-seronegative. Both conserved end residues are part of each CDR3. The D gene is left open where the match is weak. Size tells how often a clone was seen (once, few, many) or the class of an expanded clone, and some rows leave it out.

TRBJ2-2 | 15 | TRBD1 | TRBV11-3 | - | TGTGCCAGCAGCTTAGTTGGACAGGGGGCCGGGGAGCTGTTTTTT | CASSLVGQGAGELFF
TRBJ2-7 | 15 | TRBD2 | TRBV5-1 | few | TGCGCCAGCAGCTTGGGGCCTAGCGGGAGTCGCGAGCAGTACTTC | CASSLGPSGSREQYF
TRBJ2-2 | 16 | TRBD2 | TRBV9 | - | TGTGCCAGCAGCCCCCCGGGAGCGGGAGTAGGCGGGGAGCTGTTTTTT | CASSPPGAGVGGELFF
TRBJ1-1 | 11 | - | TRBV30 | - | TGTGCCTGGGATCGGACAGCCGAAGCCATCTTT | CAWDRTAEAIF
TRBJ2-5 | 16 | - | TRBV28 | - | TGTGCCAGCAGTCAGACCCGGACCCTGGGGGGAGAGACCCAGTACTTC | CASSQTRTLGGETQYF
TRBJ2-4 | 18 | TRBD2 | TRBV4-2 | few | TGTGCCAGCAGCCAAGAGGGGGTGAGCGGGACGGCGGTTAGCATTCAGTACTTC | CASSQEGVSGTAVSIQYF
TRBJ1-3 | 13 | TRBD1 | TRBV6-5 | - | TGTGCCAGCAGGGCAGGGGGTGGAAACACCATATATTTT | CASRAGGGNTIYF
TRBJ1-1 | 12 | - | TRBV29-1 | - | TGCAGCGTTCGAAGTGGAGTTACTGAAGCTTTCTTT | CSVRSGVTEAFF
TRBJ2-2 | 15 | - | TRBV9 | - | TGTGCCAGCAGCGCATTTAGCGGCAACACCGGGGAGCTGTTTTTT | CASSAFSGNTGELFF
TRBJ1-4 | 17 | - | TRBV5-1 | - | TGCGCCAGCAGCTCCTCACGGGGGACTGAATTTAATGAAAAACTGTTTTTT | CASSSSRGTEFNEKLFF
TRBJ2-3 | 13 | - | TRBV28 | - | TGTGCCAGCAGGCCTCCTATGAGAGATACGCAGTATTTT | CASRPPMRDTQYF
TRBJ1-2 | 11 | TRBD1 | TRBV20-1 | - | TGCAGTGCCACAGGGGATCGGGGCTACACCTTC | CSATGDRGYTF
TRBJ1-5 | 15 | TRBD1 | TRBV28 | - | TGTGCCAGCAGTTTTAGGACAGGACTCAATCAGCCCCAGCATTTT | CASSFRTGLNQPQHF
TRBJ1-1 | 13 | TRBD1 | TRBV28 | - | TGTGCCACCGCGACAGGGCTCAGCACTGAAGCTTTCTTT | CATATGLSTEAFF
TRBJ2-7 | 14 | TRBD2 | TRBV28 | - | TGTGCCAGCGCGACTAGCGGGAAAACCTACGAGCAGTACTTC | CASATSGKTYEQYF
TRBJ2-1 | 15 | TRBD2 | TRBV5-1 | - | TGCGCCAGCAGCCCGGGACTAGCGGGAAGGGATGAGCAGTTCTTC | CASSPGLAGRDEQFF
TRBJ1-1 | 13 | - | TRBV6-5 | few | TGTGCCAGCAGGATTACAGCGGACCGTGAAGCTTTCTTT | CASRITADREAFF
TRBJ2-7 | 15 | TRBD1 | TRBV2 | once | TGTGCCAGCGAGAGGGGACAGGGAGGGAGGGACGAGCAGTACTTC | CASERGQGGRDEQYF
TRBJ1-1 | 12 | - | TRBV11-2 | - | TGTGCCAGCAGCCCCTTCACGGGTGAAGCTTTCTTT | CASSPFTGEAFF
TRBJ2-7 | 13 | - | TRBV29-1 | - | TGCAGCGCGAGGGCAGGCCTAGGCTACGAGCAGTACTTC | CSARAGLGYEQYF
TRBJ1-3 | 15 | - | TRBV5-8 | few | TGTGCCAGCAGCTCGGGCAGGGCAGCTGGAAACACCATATATTTT | CASSSGRAAGNTIYF
TRBJ2-7 | 12 | - | TRBV5-1 | - | TGCGCCAGCAGCCCCGGGTTTTACGAGCAGTACTTC | CASSPGFYEQYF
TRBJ2-7 | 14 | - | TRBV2 | - | TGTGCCAGCAGTGAGGTAGTCCCATCCTACGAGCAGTACTTC | CASSEVVPSYEQYF
TRBJ1-2 | 13 | TRBD1 | TRBV30 | - | TGTGCCTGGGGGTATCAGGGGGCTAATGGCTACACCTTC | CAWGYQGANGYTF
TRBJ2-7 | 14 | - | TRBV5-5 | - | TGTGCCAGCAGTTACGCAGGGGTCTCCTACGAGCAGTACTTC | CASSYAGVSYEQYF
TRBJ1-5 | 16 | TRBD1 | TRBV27 | - | TGTGCCAGCAGTCTTCACGGACAGGGTAAAGCCCAGCCCCAGCATTTT | CASSLHGQGKAQPQHF
TRBJ2-5 | 14 | - | TRBV30 | - | TGTGCCTGGAGTGAGGGGGGGTCCCAAGAGACCCAGTACTTC | CAWSEGGSQETQYF
TRBJ1-4 | 17 | TRBD1 | TRBV7-9 | - | TGTGCCAGCAGCTCACCACTAACAGGGGCAACTAATGAAAAACTGTTTTTT | CASSSPLTGATNEKLFF
TRBJ2-1 | 15 | TRBD2 | TRBV25-1 | - | TGTGCCAGCAGGACTAGCGAGCCCTCCTACAATGAGCAGTTCTTC | CASRTSEPSYNEQFF
TRBJ2-1 | 14 | TRBD2 | TRBV5-1 | - | TGCGCCAGCAACTTGCGGACTAGCGACAATGAGCAGTTCTTC | CASNLRTSDNEQFF
TRBJ2-7 | 16 | TRBD1 | TRBV2 | few | TGTGCCAGCAGTGAAGCTCATAGGACAGGGCAGGACGAGCAGTACTTC | CASSEAHRTGQDEQYF
TRBJ1-4 | 13 | - | TRBV19 | - | TGTGCCAGTAGTAACCAGGGGAGCGAAAAACTGTTTTTT | CASSNQGSEKLFF
TRBJ2-2 | 14 | TRBD2 | TRBV11-3 | - | TGTGCCAGCAGCCCCGGCGGGGGGTCCGGGGAGCTGTTTTTT | CASSPGGGSGELFF
TRBJ2-2 | 14 | - | TRBV9 | - | TGTGCCAGCAGCGTAGGGGGCTCCACCGGGGAGCTGTTTTTT | CASSVGGSTGELFF
TRBJ2-1 | 12 | TRBD2 | TRBV13 | few | TGTGCCAGCAGCCGGACTAGCGGTTATCAGTTCTTC | CASSRTSGYQFF
TRBJ1-2 | 14 | TRBD1 | TRBV7-2 | - | TGTGCCAGCAACGTACAACAGGGGTTAAATGGCTACACCTTC | CASNVQQGLNGYTF
TRBJ1-2 | 12 | - | TRBV6-1 | few | TGTGCCAGCAGTGACGAGGCGTCTGGCTACACCTTC | CASSDEASGYTF